The present T cell receptor (beta chain) was sequenced within a study of OX40 agonist ivuxolimab in advanced cancers. Study as a whole: Participants averaged around 60 years of age (range about 23 to 79) and were around 80% male.

Study outcomes and limitations: Expanded peripheral T cell antigen specificity was not determined. Nonresponders included some who also had low normalized T-cell clonal expansion.

As to this clone: As yet, its antigen is unknown.

Here immunoSEQ multiplex PCR was the method, and the copy in TCRdb shows in-frame clones only, minus some. The table has tens of thousands of clones, about 94% seen once. Deletions cut 6 bases from V and 8 bases from J, with 23 bases between. This CDR3 is built from 16 residues. Germline V lookup: CDR1 MNHNY, CDR2 SVGAGI (reference sequence). The sequence was collected from an adult with an advanced solid tumor such as melanoma, head and neck, liver or kidney cancer. Sequences were derived from CD4+ or CD8+ T cells sorted from blood, sampled in a trial of the OX40 agonist ivuxolimab. V is TRBV6-6 and J is TRBJ2-4; no clear D gene. This chain's CDR3 is CASSPRTGLLADIQYF. Written as DNA, the CDR3 is TGTGCCAGCAGCCCCCGGACGGGTTTACTGGCGGACATTCAGTACTTC.